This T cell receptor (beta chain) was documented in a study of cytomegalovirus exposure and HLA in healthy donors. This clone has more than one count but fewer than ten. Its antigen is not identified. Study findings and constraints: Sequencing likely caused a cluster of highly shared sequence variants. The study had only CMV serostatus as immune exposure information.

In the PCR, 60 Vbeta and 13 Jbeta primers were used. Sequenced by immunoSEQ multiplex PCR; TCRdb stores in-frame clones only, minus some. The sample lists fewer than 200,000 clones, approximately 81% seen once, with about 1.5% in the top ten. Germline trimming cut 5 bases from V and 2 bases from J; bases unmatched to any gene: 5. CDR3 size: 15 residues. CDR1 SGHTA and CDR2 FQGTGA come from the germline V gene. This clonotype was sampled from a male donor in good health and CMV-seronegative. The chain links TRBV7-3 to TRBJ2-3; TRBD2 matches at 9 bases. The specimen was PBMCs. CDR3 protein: CASSHGLAYTDTQYF. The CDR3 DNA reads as TGTGCCAGCAGCCATGGACTAGCGTACACAGATACGCAGTATTTT.